These 2 T cell receptor beta chains share one sample of origin, sequenced in a study of human T cells and chemical hapten exposure. Time point denoted: pre-sensitization, week 0. Specified treatment: therapeutic diphenylcyclopropenone sensitization with weekly scalp DPC. TCRdb used MiXCR to reprocess the RACE reads, holding one entry per CDR3 protein. Here the sample spans about 92,000 distinct CDR3 sequences, approximately 9.9% being singletons. Sequences were derived from whole blood, sampled in connection with sensitization to the hapten diphenylcyclopropenone (DPC). The receptors shown here come from a woman aged 40-49 years with alopecia areata. Some clones in this sample may be carry-over from other donors' samples.

This clonotype was picked up many times. V and J are TRBV5-4 and TRBJ2-4, with D perhaps TRBD2 (5 bases). CDR3 length equals 18 residues. Germline loops: CDR1 SGHNT, CDR2 YYREEE (reference sequence). The V end was cut by 3 bases, the J end by 0 bases, with 19 bases between. The CDR3 DNA is TGTGCCAGCAGCTGGCGGTACCCGGGAATTTCAGCCAAAAACATTCAGTACTTC. Protein sequence: CASSWRYPGISAKNIQYF.

The sample holds many counts of this clonotype. Here the CDR3 DNA reads TGTGCCAGCAGTTACGACCGGGACCCCTTGGTCTATGGCTACACCTTC. It is translated as CASSYDRDPLVYGYTF. This chain uses TRBV6-5 with TRBJ1-2, with a possible D match to TRBD1 (5 bases). The CDR3 consists of 16 residues. Germline CDR1 and CDR2: MNHEY and SVGAGI. Trimming pared 2 bases from V and 4 bases from J, leaving 17 bases between.